This TCR beta chain was sequenced during a study of blood T cell repertoires in COVID-19. Overall study context: Sites in the United States, Italy and Spain provided acute and convalescent COVID-19 samples. T cells, B-cell-depleted T cells, or PBMCs supplied cDNA or gDNA.

Per the study methods: Nucleated cell number was recorded as an estimate derived from reference gene primer amplification. Sequencing was performed with immunoSEQ multiplex PCR; in TCRdb, only in-frame clones are kept and a portion is missing. D and trimming come from the DNA, and the V and J calls and clone size come from that table. The sample holds about 80,000 clones, about 91% seen once. This clonotype was obtained from a woman older than 75 with acute or convalescent COVID-19. The sample comprised peripheral blood.

CDR3 in DNA: TGTGCCAGCAGCTTAACGGGACAGGGGGAAGTGCAGTACTTC. It codes for CASSLTGQGEVQYF. The V gene is TRBV7-3, the J gene TRBJ2-7, with TRBD1 identical over 11 bases. This CDR3 has 14 amino acids. The germline gives CDR1 SGHTA, CDR2 FQGTGA. Losses at the gene ends were 0 bases for V and 9 bases for J; bases not matched to a gene: 4. The full variable domain, in which reference TRBV7-3 and TRBJ2-7 provide the parts outside the CDR3, is GAGVSQTPSNKVTEKGKYVELRCDPISGHTALYWYRQSLGQGPEFLIYFQGTGAADDSGLPNDRFFAVRPEGSVSTLKIQRTERGDSAVYLCASSLTGQGEVQYFGPGTRLTVT.